This entry is about one TCR beta chain. The clone's antigen remains unknown. Per-base qualities were not stored, and no clone one base away is much larger. Whole blood was collected in K2EDTA tubes by collaborating institutions according to the institutions' own protocols. Collaborator samples were shipped for TCRbeta analysis as frozen whole blood, isolated PBMCs, or DNA extracted from either sample type. This entry comes from a study of blood T cell repertoires in COVID-19 (dated by TCRdb to the early 2020s). Notes on the research overall: The collaborator samples originated in the United States, Italy and Spain and spanned the acute and convalescent phases of COVID-19. The material from the prospective study consisted of cDNA or gDNA derived from T cells, B-cell-depleted T cells, or PBMCs. Subjects who had been exposed to COVID-19, were actively infected with it, or had recovered from it provided the deeply sampled blood TCRbeta repertoires that made up the dataset. The repertoires were released in a freely available public database intended as a resource for research on the immune response to SARS-CoV-2. The samples were drawn from two sources: the first 160 participants of the ongoing ImmuneRACE study, and over 1,000 subjects contributed by 6 global collaborators. Nearly every sample came with metadata listing a de-identified subject ID, COVID-19 status, age in years and sex. HLA class I and class II types, where available, came from metadata supplied by the sample provider rather than from assay-based typing. Results the study describes overall, beyond this receptor: The quantity of clinical and demographic metadata differed by source and by participant and was supplied without curation.

TCRbeta CDR3 regions were amplified from genomic DNA by means of the immunoSEQ Assay, a bias-controlled multiplex PCR. The original methods were these. The number of nucleated cells in each sample was estimated by amplification of reference gene primers within the assay. Sequence reads were collapsed and filtered to measure the absolute abundance of every unique TCRbeta CDR3 rearrangement. Productive Simpson clonality was computed per sample as the square root of Simpson's diversity index over productive rearrangements. TCRdb mirrors the immuneACCESS table, restricted to in-frame sequences. Some clones are absent from its copies; in checked studies, under half trace to an unresolved V gene, and the reason for the others is unknown. V, J and clone size are taken as reported in that table, and D and trimming were inferred from the DNA itself. The sample data list roughly 220,000 clones, and 85% to 90% of these were observed just once. Clones ranked in the top ten supply approximately 2.9% of the sample.

Inclusive of the bounding cysteine and phenylalanine, the CDR3 is 16 residues long. Of all the DNA, just the CDR3 is kept, 48 bases in frame from base 1. The germline V gene (reference sequence) supplies CDR1 MNHNY and CDR2 SVGAGI. Compared with germline, V lacks 7 bases and J lacks 0 bases; bases without a gene match: 7. The source material was peripheral blood. The TCR originated in a man aged 55-75 years with acute or convalescent COVID-19. This sequence uses TRBV6-6 and TRBJ1-4, with 8 junctional bases fitting TRBD1. The CDR3 loop reads CASKGRGLATNEKLFF. The DNA reads TGTGCCAGCAAGGGCAGGGGGCTCGCAACTAATGAAAAACTGTTTTTT.